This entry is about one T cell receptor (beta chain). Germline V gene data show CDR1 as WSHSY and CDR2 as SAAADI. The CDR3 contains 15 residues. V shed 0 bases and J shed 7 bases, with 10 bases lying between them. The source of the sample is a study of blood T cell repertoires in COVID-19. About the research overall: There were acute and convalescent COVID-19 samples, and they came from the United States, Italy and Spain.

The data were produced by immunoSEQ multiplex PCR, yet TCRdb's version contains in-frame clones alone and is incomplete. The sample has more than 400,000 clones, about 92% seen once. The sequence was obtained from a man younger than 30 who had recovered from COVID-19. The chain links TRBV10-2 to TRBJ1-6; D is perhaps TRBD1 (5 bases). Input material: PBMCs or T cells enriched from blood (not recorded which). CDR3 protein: CASSESATANSPLHF. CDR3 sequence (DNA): TGCGCCAGCAGTGAGTCTGCGACAGCCAATTCACCCCTCCACTTT.